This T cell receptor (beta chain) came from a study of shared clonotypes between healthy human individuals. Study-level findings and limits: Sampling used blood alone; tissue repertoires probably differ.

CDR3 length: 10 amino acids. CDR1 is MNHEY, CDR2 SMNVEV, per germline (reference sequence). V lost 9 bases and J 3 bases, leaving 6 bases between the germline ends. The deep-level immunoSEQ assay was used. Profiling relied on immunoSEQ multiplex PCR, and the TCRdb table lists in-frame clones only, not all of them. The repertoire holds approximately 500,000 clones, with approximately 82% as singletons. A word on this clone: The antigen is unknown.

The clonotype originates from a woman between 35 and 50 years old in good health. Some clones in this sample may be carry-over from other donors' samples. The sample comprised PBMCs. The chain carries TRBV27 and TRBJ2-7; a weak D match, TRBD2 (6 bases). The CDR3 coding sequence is TGTGCCAGGGAGGGCTACGAGCAGTACTTC. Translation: CAREGYEQYF.